The present TCR beta chain was sequenced within a study of T cell responses to AZD1222 COVID-19 vaccine. Across the whole study: Both about-4-week and about-12-week second-dose recipients were combined.

This clone was recorded once. The repertoire was sequenced with immunoSEQ multiplex PCR; TCRdb's copy has only in-frame clones and lacks some. The table includes roughly 130,000 clones, roughly 90% detected once. Germline-derived CDR1 and CDR2 are DFQATT and SNEGSKA (reference sequence). The CDR3 totals 11 residues. The V end lost 4 bases, the J end lost 8 bases, and 11 bases lay between the germline ends. The TCR originated in an adult in good health. The input for sequencing was peripheral blood, taken on day 0 of AZD1222 vaccination. J is TRBJ1-2 and V is TRBV20-1, with D unclear. The CDR3 DNA reads TGCAGTGCTAACCCCTCGGAGGGCTACACCTTC. It specifies CSANPSEGYTF.